Listed below are T cell receptor beta chains from one sample, sequenced in a study of Graves' ophthalmopathy and Graves' hyperthyroidism. TCRdb itself ran the multiplex PCR reads through MiXCR, one entry per CDR3 protein. The table includes more than 550,000 distinct CDR3 sequences, roughly 39% detected once. Material for sequencing was peripheral blood. The source is an adult man with Graves' ophthalmopathy. Each CDR3 is given with its conserved first and last residue. D genes are given only for firm matches. Rows give clone size only sometimes, using once, few, many, or a class for an expanded clone.

J gene: TRBJ2-7
D gene: NA
V gene: TRBV20-1
clone size: many
CDR3 DNA: TGCAGTGCTACCACCGGGACAACCTCCTACGAGCAGTACTTC
CDR3 protein: CSATTGTTSYEQYF

J gene: TRBJ2-5
D gene: NA
V gene: TRBV4-2
clone size: few
CDR3 DNA: TGTGCCAGCAGCCAAGATCTGGGGGGGGCGGAGACCCAGTACTTC
CDR3 protein: CASSQDLGGAETQYF

J gene: TRBJ2-5
D gene: NA
V gene: TRBV5-1
clone size: few
CDR3 DNA: TGCGCCAGCAGCCCCGCCGGGGTTACGCAAGAGACCCAGTACTTC
CDR3 protein: CASSPAGVTQETQYF

J gene: TRBJ1-2
D gene: NA
V gene: TRBV19
clone size: many
CDR3 DNA: TGTGCCAGTACCGTTCAGACAGATAACTATGGCTACACCTTC
CDR3 protein: CASTVQTDNYGYTF

J gene: TRBJ1-1
D gene: NA
V gene: TRBV5-1
clone size: NA
CDR3 DNA: TGCGCCAGCAGCTTAAAATCAGGGATGGGGGACACTGAAGCTTTCTTT
CDR3 protein: CASSLKSGMGDTEAFF

J gene: TRBJ1-5
D gene: NA
V gene: TRBV6-1
clone size: many
CDR3 DNA: TGTGCCAGCAGCGCCGACAGCCTCAATCAGCCCCAGCATTTT
CDR3 protein: CASSADSLNQPQHF

J gene: TRBJ1-6
D gene: NA
V gene: TRBV9
clone size: many
CDR3 DNA: TGTGCCAGCAGCCCGACGGGAGGGAGCTCCTATAATTCACCCCTCCACTTT
CDR3 protein: CASSPTGGSSYNSPLHF

J gene: TRBJ1-1
D gene: TRBD1
V gene: TRBV10-3
clone size: few
CDR3 DNA: TGTGCCAGCAGTGAAGCTTTGACAGGGGCTAGTATGAACACTGAAGCTTTCTTT
CDR3 protein: CASSEALTGASMNTEAFF

J gene: TRBJ2-6
D gene: NA
V gene: TRBV2
clone size: few
CDR3 DNA: TGTGCCAGCAGTCCAGACCCCGGACGGAGCTCTGGGGCCAACGTCCTGACTTTC
CDR3 protein: CASSPDPGRSSGANVLTF

J gene: TRBJ2-7
D gene: NA
V gene: TRBV10-3
clone size: many
CDR3 DNA: TGTGCCATCAGTGAACTGGTCGGGGAGCAGTACTTC
CDR3 protein: CAISELVGEQYF

J gene: TRBJ1-3
D gene: NA
V gene: TRBV19
clone size: many
CDR3 DNA: TGTGCCAGTAGTAGCGAGAGGGATGCTGGAAACACCATATATTTT
CDR3 protein: CASSSERDAGNTIYF

J gene: TRBJ1-2
D gene: NA
V gene: TRBV29-1
clone size: many
CDR3 DNA: TGCAGCGTGCTTTCGGGGAACTATGGCTACACCTTC
CDR3 protein: CSVLSGNYGYTF

J gene: TRBJ2-5
D gene: TRBD2
V gene: TRBV9
clone size: NA
CDR3 DNA: TGTGCCAGCTCACCTTGGGGACTAGCGGACCAAGAGACCCAGTACTTC
CDR3 protein: CASSPWGLADQETQYF

J gene: TRBJ1-5
D gene: NA
V gene: TRBV2
clone size: NA
CDR3 DNA: TGTGCCAGCTCACCCCTCGGCAGGGAAAGCAATCAGCCCCAGCATTTT
CDR3 protein: CASSPLGRESNQPQHF

J gene: TRBJ1-1
D gene: TRBD1
V gene: TRBV10-3
clone size: NA
CDR3 DNA: TGTGCCATCAGAGAGGGACAGGGGTTAGAGGCTTTCTTT
CDR3 protein: CAIREGQGLEAFF

J gene: TRBJ1-2
D gene: TRBD1
V gene: TRBV20-1
clone size: NA
CDR3 DNA: TGCAGTGCCAACGCCCAGGGACAGGGGGACGGCTACACCTTC
CDR3 protein: CSANAQGQGDGYTF

J gene: TRBJ2-1
D gene: TRBD2
V gene: TRBV7-9
clone size: NA
CDR3 DNA: TGCGCCAGCAGCGGGGTCTCTCGCAATGAGCAGTTCTTC
CDR3 protein: CASSGVSRNEQFF

J gene: TRBJ1-5
D gene: NA
V gene: TRBV4-1
clone size: many
CDR3 DNA: TGCGCCAGTGCACACCCCAATCAGCCCCAGCATTTT
CDR3 protein: CASAHPNQPQHF

J gene: TRBJ1-2
D gene: TRBD1
V gene: TRBV2
clone size: few
CDR3 DNA: TGTGCCAGCAGTTACTCGAGAGGGGGCAGCTATGGCTACACCTTC
CDR3 protein: CASSYSRGGSYGYTF

J gene: TRBJ1-4
D gene: TRBD1
V gene: TRBV7-8
clone size: once
CDR3 DNA: TGCGCCAGCAGCCGAGGTACAGGGGGGAAACTGTTTTTT
CDR3 protein: CASSRGTGGKLFF

J gene: TRBJ1-2
D gene: NA
V gene: TRBV10-3
clone size: NA
CDR3 DNA: TGTGCCATCACCAGGGTTTCTGGCTACACCTTC
CDR3 protein: CAITRVSGYTF

J gene: TRBJ1-4
D gene: NA
V gene: TRBV14
clone size: NA
CDR3 DNA: TGTGCCAGCTCCCCACCCGGCCCCGACCTGGATGAAAAACTGTTTTTT
CDR3 protein: CASSPPGPDLDEKLFF

J gene: TRBJ2-2
D gene: TRBD1
V gene: TRBV11-2
clone size: few
CDR3 DNA: TGTGCCAGCAGCTATACAGGGGGCTGGAGCACCGGGGAGCTGTTTTTT
CDR3 protein: CASSYTGGWSTGELFF

J gene: TRBJ2-5
D gene: NA
V gene: TRBV2
clone size: many
CDR3 DNA: TGTGCCAGCAGTGGAGCGGGCATCACGACCCAGTACTTC
CDR3 protein: CASSGAGITTQYF

J gene: TRBJ2-5
D gene: TRBD2
V gene: TRBV10-3
clone size: NA
CDR3 DNA: TGTGCTATTCCTAGCGGAGAAGAGACCCAGTACTTC
CDR3 protein: CAIPSGEETQYF

J gene: TRBJ2-5
D gene: NA
V gene: TRBV20-1
clone size: many
CDR3 DNA: TGCAGTCCTCAGGGGATTGGAGAGACCCAGTACTTC
CDR3 protein: CSPQGIGETQYF

J gene: TRBJ1-5
D gene: NA
V gene: TRBV6-5
clone size: many
CDR3 DNA: TGTGCCAGCAGTTACTCCGGGACACGGAGCAATCAGCCCCAGCATTTT
CDR3 protein: CASSYSGTRSNQPQHF

J gene: TRBJ2-7
D gene: NA
V gene: TRBV9
clone size: NA
CDR3 DNA: TGTGCCAGCAGCGAACAGGGGGGGGTTGGCTACGAGCAGTACTTC
CDR3 protein: CASSEQGGVGYEQYF

J gene: TRBJ2-7
D gene: NA
V gene: TRBV4-3
clone size: NA
CDR3 DNA: TGCGCCAGCAGCCAACTTCCCGGGATGACCTACGAGCAGTACTTC
CDR3 protein: CASSQLPGMTYEQYF

J gene: TRBJ1-5
D gene: NA
V gene: TRBV15
clone size: NA
CDR3 DNA: TGTGCCACCAGCAGAGGAGGCGGGGGGCATCAGCCCCAGCATTTT
CDR3 protein: CATSRGGGGHQPQHF

J gene: TRBJ2-3
D gene: NA
V gene: TRBV5-4
clone size: few
CDR3 DNA: TGTGCCAGCAGCCACAATACGGGGAGCGCAGATACGCAGTATTTT
CDR3 protein: CASSHNTGSADTQYF

J gene: TRBJ2-5
D gene: NA
V gene: TRBV7-2
clone size: many
CDR3 DNA: TGTGCCAGCAGCTCGGGCCAGGCGGAGACCCAGTACTTC
CDR3 protein: CASSSGQAETQYF

J gene: TRBJ1-4
D gene: NA
V gene: TRBV7-9
clone size: NA
CDR3 DNA: TGTGCCAGCAGCTTACCCGGGGAAAAACTGTTTTTT
CDR3 protein: CASSLPGEKLFF

J gene: TRBJ2-2
D gene: TRBD1
V gene: TRBV29-1
clone size: NA
CDR3 DNA: TGCAGCTTAGGGGACAGGGGTGGCACCGGGGAGCTGTTTTTT
CDR3 protein: CSLGDRGGTGELFF

J gene: TRBJ1-2
D gene: NA
V gene: TRBV29-1
clone size: NA
CDR3 DNA: TGCAGCGTTGAAGAAAACGGGAGTCGCTACACCTTC
CDR3 protein: CSVEENGSRYTF

J gene: TRBJ1-2
D gene: NA
V gene: TRBV10-3
clone size: NA
CDR3 DNA: TGTGCCACATACCCGGAGGGTTTCTACTATGGCTACACCTTC
CDR3 protein: CATYPEGFYYGYTF

J gene: TRBJ2-2
D gene: NA
V gene: TRBV10-3
clone size: many
CDR3 DNA: TGTGCCATCAGTGAGTCGAGGGCGGACGGGGAGCTGTTTTTT
CDR3 protein: CAISESRADGELFF

J gene: TRBJ1-2
D gene: NA
V gene: TRBV4-2
clone size: few
CDR3 DNA: TGTGCCAGCAGCACCTCAAGAAATTATGGCTACACCTTC
CDR3 protein: CASSTSRNYGYTF

J gene: TRBJ1-2
D gene: NA
V gene: TRBV25-1
clone size: NA
CDR3 DNA: TGTGCCAGCTCACAGGAGGAGGGCTACACCTTC
CDR3 protein: CASSQEEGYTF

J gene: TRBJ1-6
D gene: NA
V gene: TRBV12-3/TRBV12-4
clone size: many
CDR3 DNA: TGTGCCAGCAGCTTAGCAGGAGATAATTCACCCCTCCACTTT
CDR3 protein: CASSLAGDNSPLHF

J gene: TRBJ2-7
D gene: NA
V gene: TRBV10-3
clone size: NA
CDR3 DNA: TGTGCCATCAGTGAGTCGGGGCGGTCCTACGAGCAGTACTTC
CDR3 protein: CAISESGRSYEQYF

J gene: TRBJ2-7
D gene: TRBD1
V gene: TRBV13
clone size: many
CDR3 DNA: TGTGCCAGCAGCTCCAGACAGGGCTCCGAGCAGTACTTC
CDR3 protein: CASSSRQGSEQYF